The next 14 T cell receptor beta chains were all read from a single sample in a study of cytomegalovirus exposure and HLA in healthy donors. Repertoires were generated with immunoSEQ multiplex PCR, while TCRdb's copy carries only in-frame clones and drops some. This sample has roughly 70,000 clones, with about 96% found just once. Material for sequencing was PBMCs. These receptors came from a man between 18 and 35 years old in good health and CMV-seronegative.

V is TRBV5-5 and J is TRBJ2-7, with TRBD2 identical over 7 bases. The J segment lost 4 bases and the V segment lost 0 bases, leaving 7 bases of the junction unmatched. Per the germline V gene, CDR1 is SGHKS and CDR2 is YYEKEE (reference sequence). The CDR3 loop spans 15 amino acids. CDR3 amino acids: CASSLGSGEGYEQYF. The CDR3 DNA is TGTGCCAGCAGCTTGGGATCCGGGGAGGGGTACGAGCAGTACTTC.

V is TRBV6-1 and J is TRBJ1-5, with TRBD1 matching over 8 bases. Germline-derived CDR1 and CDR2 are MNHNS and SASEGT. The CDR3 sequence is 16 residues long. V trimming: 1 base; J trimming: 0 bases; junction bases outside the gene matches: 2. The CDR3 is CASSEGQGSSNQPQHF. The CDR3 coding sequence is TGTGCCAGCAGTGAAGGACAGGGGAGTAGCAATCAGCCCCAGCATTTT.

The rearrangement joins TRBV6-1 to TRBJ2-2, with TRBD1 matching 9 bases. Unmatched junction bases numbered 5, after V lost 4 bases and J lost 5 bases. Per germline, CDR1 MNHNS and CDR2 SASEGT. The CDR3 runs to 15 residues. CDR3 in DNA: TGTGCCAGCAGTGCCGGGACAGGGCGTACCGGGGAGCTGTTTTTT. This sequence encodes CASSAGTGRTGELFF.

The CDR3 nucleotides read TGTGCCAGCAGTTACGGGCCATTAAATCAGCCCCAGCATTTT. Amino acids: CASSYGPLNQPQHF. V usage is TRBV6-6 and J usage is TRBJ1-5; D gene ambiguous. V shed 2 bases and J shed 4 bases, with 9 bases lying between them. The CDR3 consists of 14 residues. Germline CDR1 and CDR2: MNHNY and SVGAGI (reference sequence).

The V call is TRBV19, the J call TRBJ1-2; 9 bases agree with TRBD1. Germline values: CDR1 LNHDA, CDR2 SQIVND (reference sequence). With V trimmed by 9 bases and J by 3 bases, 8 bases remained unmatched. The CDR3 spans 14 residues. CDR3 nucleotide sequence: TGTGCCAGCACCCCCGGGACAGGGCACTATGGCTACACCTTC. Translated: CASTPGTGHYGYTF.

J is TRBJ1-1 and V is TRBV23-1; no firm D call. TRBV23-1 is identified as an open reading frame with a role that is uncertain. The CDR3 has 12 amino acids. V was pared by 2 bases and J by 4 bases, with 5 bases between. Here the CDR3 DNA reads TGCGCCAGCAGTCAAGCGGGCACTGAAGCTTTCTTT. Protein sequence: CASSQAGTEAFF.

J is TRBJ1-1 and V is TRBV2, with D maybe TRBD1 (6 bases). Trimming stripped 8 bases from V and 3 bases from J, with 13 bases between. CDR1 is SNHLY and CDR2 is FYNNEI in the germline V gene. The length of the CDR3 is 13 residues. The chain's CDR3 is CASEKDSYTEAFF. CDR3 nucleotides: TGTGCCAGCGAGAAGGACAGCTACACTGAAGCTTTCTTT.

This clone was recorded only once. V gene TRBV27 combines with J gene TRBJ1-2; 10 bases are shared with TRBD1. The CDR3 is made up of 19 amino acids. V shed 5 bases, J shed 3 bases, and the junction held 18 bases outside the gene matches. From germline, CDR1 is MNHEY and CDR2 SMNVEV (reference sequence). The DNA of the CDR3 is TGTGCCAGCAGTCCACTTAGCCCTCTTTCGACAGGGGGCCACTATGGCTACACCTTC. It specifies CASSPLSPLSTGGHYGYTF.

Here the CDR3 reads CASSVAGFSGYTF. CDR3 in DNA: TGTGCCAGCAGCGTAGCAGGGTTTAGCGGCTACACCTTC. The V and J genes are TRBV9 and TRBJ1-2, with TRBD1 as a possible D gene (5 bases). This CDR3 is built from 13 residues. Germline CDR1 and CDR2: SGDLS and YYNGEE. V was shortened by 0 bases and J by 8 bases, with 11 bases between the two germline ends.

J is TRBJ2-2 and V is TRBV11-2; D is unclear. The CDR3 runs to 13 residues. Per germline, CDR1 SGHAT and CDR2 FQNNGV. Trimming left V 2 bases short and J 5 bases short, with 6 bases between. The chain's CDR3 is CASSLMRTGELFF. The DNA of the CDR3 is TGTGCCAGCAGCTTAATGAGAACCGGGGAGCTGTTTTTT.

The chain is built from TRBV30 and TRBJ2-5, with D hard to call. Germline V CDR1 and CDR2: GTSNPN, SVGIG (reference sequence). The CDR3 covers 15 residues. V was clipped by 1 base and J by 5 bases, with 17 bases between them. The CDR3 loop is CAWSALRFARETQYF. For the CDR3, the DNA is TGTGCCTGGAGTGCCCTTCGGTTTGCTAGGGAGACCCAGTACTTC.

The chain joins TRBV23-1 to TRBJ1-1; a possible D gene is TRBD1 (5 bases). TRBV23-1 has ORF status, its function being uncertain. V lost 0 bases to trimming and J lost 4 bases, with 12 bases between them. This CDR3 region has 15 residues. CDR3 residues: CASSQSGGNRTEAFF. The CDR3 coding sequence is TGCGCCAGCAGTCAATCGGGGGGGAATCGCACTGAAGCTTTCTTT.

The V call is TRBV6-6, the J call TRBJ2-2, with 8 bases fitting TRBD1. Germline V CDR1 and CDR2: MNHNY, SVGAGI (reference sequence). The CDR3 sequence is 15 residues long. V trimming: 7 bases; J trimming: 1 base; junction bases outside the gene matches: 5. The DNA for the CDR3 is TGTGCCAGCACCTCAGGGACAGGGAACACCGGGGAGCTGTTTTTT. Amino acid sequence: CASTSGTGNTGELFF.

The rearrangement uses TRBV2 and TRBJ2-3, with a possible D match to TRBD1 (6 bases). Germline lookup yields CDR1 SNHLY and CDR2 FYNNEI. The CDR3 is 15 amino acids. V shed 7 bases and J shed 4 bases, with 18 bases lying between them. The CDR3, as DNA: TGTGCCAGCACCTACAGGGCCCGAGGGGCAGATACGCAGTATTTT. Translated, it gives CASTYRARGADTQYF.